This paragraph covers one TCR beta chain sequence. The CDR3 spans 14 residues. The trim removed 6 bases at V and 6 bases at J, leaving 6 bases unmatched. CDR1 and CDR2 (germline): MNHEY, SVGEGT. The data belong to a study of blood T cell repertoires in COVID-19. Study at large: Acute and convalescent COVID-19 specimens originated in the United States, Italy and Spain. Nucleic acid was either cDNA or gDNA, and it came from T cells, B-cell-depleted T cells, or PBMCs.

Under the authors' procedure: Quantification of nucleated cells was approximated via reference gene primer amplification. The method was immunoSEQ multiplex PCR; TCRdb's version includes in-frame clones alone and lacks a portion of them. V and J calls plus clone size are reproduced from that table; the DNA served to infer D and trimming. The table records some 98,000 clones, approximately 86% of them present only once. Sequencing was performed on peripheral blood. This chain links TRBV6-2 or TRBV6-3 with TRBJ1-4, with TRBD1 matching over 8 bases. The receptor was derived from a man in his 70s with active or convalescent COVID-19. CDR3 DNA sequence: TGTGCCAGCAGCTTGACAGGGGTGGATGAAAAACTGTTTTTT. This gives the protein CASSLTGVDEKLFF.